Listed here are 5 T cell receptor beta chains from one sample, sequenced in a study of T-cell reconstitution after alpha-beta-depleted transplantation in children. Unique molecular identifiers were built into the TCRbeta library. Via MiXCR, TCRdb re-called the PCR reads, giving one row per CDR3 protein. Among some 520,000 distinct CDR3 sequences listed, about 31% were seen once. This specimen was PBMCs from the stem cell graft donor, taken from the stem cell graft. The receptors were sampled from a human donor who donated a stem cell graft to a child with aplastic anemia.

This clonotype was detected only a few times. This sequence joins TRBV5-1 and TRBJ2-7, with TRBD1 identical over 7 bases. Germline CDR1 and CDR2: SGHRS and YFSETQ. The CDR3 covers 17 residues. The trim removed 2 bases at V and 2 bases at J, leaving 13 bases unmatched. CDR3 bases: TGCGCCAGCAGCTTTGGTCCTGGACAGGCGGGCGCCTACGAGCAGTACTTC. Translated: CASSFGPGQAGAYEQYF. The full variable domain, its missing parts supplied by reference TRBV5-1 and TRBJ2-7, is KAGVTQTPRYLIKTRGQQVTLSCSPISGHRSVSWYQQTPGQGLQFLFEYFSETQRNKGNFPGRFSGRQFSNSRSEMNVSTLELGDSALYLCASSFGPGQAGAYEQYFGPGTRLTVT.

This clonotype was seen a few times. This sequence joins TRBV4-2 and TRBJ2-7; 14 nucleotides agree with TRBD2. CDR1 and CDR2 from the germline V gene are LGHNA and YNFKEQ. V was clipped by 4 bases and J by 5 bases; unmatched bases: 7. CDR3 length: 16 amino acids. The CDR3 sequence: CASSPRLAGGLDEQYF. CDR3 DNA: TGTGCCAGCAGCCCTCGACTAGCGGGAGGGCTGGACGAGCAGTACTTC.

This chain connects TRBV20-1 to TRBJ2-6; D unresolved. Germline V CDR1 and CDR2: DFQATT, SNEGSKA (reference sequence). This CDR3 region has 11 residues. CDR3 nucleotide sequence: TGCGCTTACCCTGGGGCCAACGTCCTGACTTTC. This codes for CAYPGANVLTF.

The chain is built from TRBV12-3 or TRBV12-4 and TRBJ2-5; D gene unclear. The CDR3 totals 13 residues. The germline V and J ends were trimmed by 6 bases and 5 bases, with 13 bases remaining between them. CDR3: CASSPPLGETQYF. The CDR3 region has the DNA TGTGCCAGCAGCCCTCCACTCGGGGAGACCCAGTACTTC.

The chain has TRBV5-1 and TRBJ2-3; a weak D match, TRBD2 (6 bases). The germline V and J ends were trimmed by 2 bases and 6 bases, with 10 bases remaining between them. The CDR3 has 13 residues. Per the germline V gene, CDR1 is SGHRS and CDR2 is YFSETQ. The CDR3 loop reads CASSLTGEDTQYF. Written as DNA, the CDR3 is TGCGCCAGCAGCTTAACGGGAGAGGATACGCAGTATTTT.